These 30 T cell receptor beta chains share one sample of origin, sequenced in a study of T cell responses to AZD1222 COVID-19 vaccine. Sequencing was performed with immunoSEQ multiplex PCR; in TCRdb, only in-frame clones are kept and a portion is missing. The sample yields several thousand clones, around nine tenths seen once. The sample in question was peripheral blood, obtained 28 days after the second AZD1222 dose. These receptor sequences come from an adult who received the AZD1222 COVID-19 vaccine.

The CDR3 DNA reads TGTGCCAGCACTCAAACCGGGGGAAATGAGCAGTTCTTC. It yields the protein CASTQTGGNEQFF. The chain couples TRBV3-1 (or the pseudogene TRBV3-2) to TRBJ2-1; perhaps TRBD2 as D (6 bases). Per the germline V gene, CDR1 is LGHDT and CDR2 is YNNKEL (reference sequence). This CDR3 contains 13 residues. Trimming took 7 bases from V and 7 from J, leaving 14 bases between them.

The rearrangement links TRBV5-8 to TRBJ2-1, with D unclear. V lost 4 bases and J 10 bases, leaving 9 bases between the germline ends. The CDR3 runs 11 residues. The germline V gene encodes CDR1 SGHTS and CDR2 YDEGEE. The CDR3 is CASSPYTEQFF. The CDR3 DNA is TGTGCCAGCAGCCCTTACACCGAGCAGTTCTTC.

As to this clone: An end of the junction does not agree with germline; a read error may underlie this. The rearrangement links TRBV20-1 to TRBJ2-3; TRBD2 matches 7 bases. CDR1 is DFQATT and CDR2 is SNEGSKA in the germline V gene (reference sequence). The CDR3 covers 11 residues. CDR3 region: CGGGWSDTQYF. In DNA form, the CDR3 reads TGTGGCGGGGGTTGGTCAGATACGCAGTATTTT.

The rearrangement joins TRBV9 to TRBJ1-1; D is possibly TRBD1 (6 bases). This CDR3 has 14 residues. V was cut by 0 bases and J by 5 bases, with 11 bases left in between. In germline, CDR1 is SGDLS, CDR2 YYNGEE. Here the CDR3 reads CASSVGGGLTEAFF. The CDR3 coding sequence is TGTGCCAGCAGCGTAGGCGGGGGCCTGACTGAAGCTTTCTTT.

In DNA form, the CDR3 reads TGTGCCTGGGAACCAGGGGGAAATCAGCCCCAGCATTTT. Translating gives CAWEPGGNQPQHF. V is TRBV30 and J is TRBJ1-5; 7 bases fit TRBD1. CDR1 and CDR2 from the germline V gene are GTSNPN and SVGIG (reference sequence). Unmatched junction bases numbered 5, after V lost 5 bases and J lost 4 bases. The CDR3 is 13 amino acids.

The chain links TRBV12-5 to TRBJ1-2, with no clear D. The CDR3 totals 16 residues. V dropped 1 base and J dropped 4 bases, with 16 bases sitting between them. Looked up from germline, CDR1 is LGHNT and CDR2 is FRNRAP. CDR3 in DNA: TGTGCTAGTGGTTTGGGGGGTGATTTGAAGAGCTATGGCTACACCTTC. Translating it yields CASGLGGDLKSYGYTF.

The chain recombines TRBV2 with TRBJ2-7, with 9 bases matching TRBD1. Germline-derived CDR1 and CDR2 are SNHLY and FYNNEI. Losses at the gene ends were 6 bases for V and 5 bases for J; bases not matched to a gene: 2. This CDR3 contains 12 residues. The CDR3 coding sequence is TGTGCCAGCAGGAGGACAGGGGACGAGCAGTACTTC. This translates into CASRRTGDEQYF.

The chain couples TRBV6-2 or TRBV6-3 to TRBJ2-5; weak D call: TRBD2 (6 bases). Germline loops: CDR1 MNHEY, CDR2 SVGEGT. V dropped 4 bases and J dropped 5 bases, with 8 bases sitting between them. This CDR3 spans 12 amino acids. The DNA for the CDR3 is TGTGCCAGCAGTTGGGAGGCGGAGACCCAGTACTTC. Residues: CASSWEAETQYF.

The chain carries TRBV6-5 and TRBJ1-6; TRBD1 aligns across 7 bases. Germline CDR1 and CDR2: MNHEY and SVGAGI. The trim removed 5 bases at V and 14 bases at J, leaving 12 bases unmatched. This CDR3 is built from 14 residues. CDR3 sequence (DNA): TGTGCCAGCAGTCTGACAGGGACCCTGAAAGCCCTCCACTTT. This sequence encodes CASSLTGTLKALHF.

The chain uses TRBV20-1 and TRBJ1-2, with D unclear. V lost 3 bases, J lost 0 bases, and 11 bases lay in between. Looked up from germline, CDR1 is DFQATT and CDR2 is SNEGSKA (reference sequence). This CDR3 is built from 14 residues. CDR3 sequence: CSASPVTSNYGYTF. In DNA, the CDR3 is TGCAGTGCTAGTCCAGTGACCTCTAACTATGGCTACACCTTC.

This chain connects TRBV11-2 to TRBJ2-4; D is unclear. Germline loops: CDR1 SGHAT, CDR2 FQNNGV. V lost 1 base and J lost 0, with 10 bases in between. The CDR3 is made up of 16 amino acids. CDR3 residues: CASSLGSSGAKNIQYF. The DNA for the CDR3 is TGTGCCAGCAGCTTAGGTAGCTCGGGAGCCAAAAACATTCAGTACTTC.

This chain joins TRBV4-2 and TRBJ2-1; the D gene is possibly TRBD1 (7 bases). There are 16 residues in the CDR3. The germline V gene has CDR1 LGHNA and CDR2 YNFKEQ. V was clipped by 5 bases and J by 3 bases, with 17 bases between them. DNA of the CDR3: TGTGCCAGCAGCTCGGGCCAGGGGGGCTTCTACAATGAGCAGTTCTTC. Amino acid sequence: CASSSGQGGFYNEQFF.

A word on this clone: The sample contains more than one DNA sequence encoding this CDR3. The V call is TRBV2, the J call TRBJ1-4; D call uncertain. Germline CDR1 reads SNHLY; CDR2 reads FYNNEI. V dropped 3 bases and J dropped 0 bases, with 5 bases sitting between them. The CDR3 spans 14 residues. In DNA, the CDR3 is TGTGCCAGCAGTGATTCCACAACTAATGAAAAACTGTTTTTT. Protein: CASSDSTTNEKLFF.

This chain connects TRBV5-4 to TRBJ2-2, with 9 bases fitting TRBD1. CDR3 length: 15 residues. Germline V lookup: CDR1 SGHNT, CDR2 YYREEE (reference sequence). Losses at the gene ends were 3 bases for V and 3 bases for J; bases not matched to a gene: 3. The CDR3: CASSSGQGYTGELFF. CDR3 DNA: TGTGCCAGCAGCTCGGGACAGGGTTACACCGGGGAGCTGTTTTTT.

The chain combines TRBV28 with TRBJ2-7; TRBD2 agrees at 8 bases. The length of the CDR3 is 14 residues. From germline, CDR1 is MDHEN and CDR2 SYDVKM. The J segment lost 5 bases and the V segment lost 6 bases, leaving 9 bases of the junction unmatched. CDR3 nucleotides: TGTGCCAGCAGCCGAGCGGGAGAGGTCCACGAGCAGTACTTC. Its protein is CASSRAGEVHEQYF. Using reference TRBV28 and TRBJ2-7 for the parts outside the CDR3, the full variable domain is DVKVTQSSRYLVKRTGEKVFLECVQDMDHENMFWYRQDPGLGLRLIYFSYDVKMKEKGDIPEGYSVSREKKERFSLILESASTNQTSMYLCASSRAGEVHEQYFGPGTRLTVT.

The sample holds a few counts of this clone. V and J are TRBV27 and TRBJ2-7; the D gene could be TRBD1 or TRBD2 (5 bases each). This CDR3 contains 13 residues. Trimming stripped 4 bases from V and 0 bases from J, with 7 bases between. Germline CDR1 is MNHEY and CDR2 is SMNVEV (reference sequence). CDR3 DNA: TGTGCCAGCAGTTCCGGGACCTCCTACGAGCAGTACTTC. Its translation: CASSSGTSYEQYF.

V gene TRBV9 combines with J gene TRBJ1-2, with D perhaps matching TRBD1 (6 bases). Germline values: CDR1 SGDLS, CDR2 YYNGEE. V lost 0 bases to trimming and J lost 7 bases, with 16 bases between them. The CDR3 loop spans 15 amino acids. The CDR3 region has the DNA TGTGCCAGCAGCGTAGCCCGGGACACGGGAGGTGGCTACACCTTC. Encoded protein: CASSVARDTGGGYTF.

The chain recombines TRBV6-5 with TRBJ2-7, with TRBD2 as a possible D gene (6 bases). Trimming removed 4 bases from V and 5 bases from J, with 15 bases in between. Germline loops: CDR1 MNHEY, CDR2 SVGAGI. This CDR3 comprises 14 residues. CDR3 nucleotides: TGTGCCAGCAGTTTGATGGTAGCGGAAGACGAGCAGTACTTC. It codes for CASSLMVAEDEQYF.

This clone was seen a few times. This rearrangement joins TRBV29-1 to TRBJ1-1, with D perhaps TRBD1 (6 bases). V gave up 7 bases and J gave up 1 base, with 16 bases separating them. This CDR3 is 14 amino acids long. Germline V gene lookup returns CDR1 SQVTM and CDR2 ANQGSEA. This chain's CDR3 is CSATGYRRNTEAFF. CDR3 nucleotide sequence: TGCAGCGCAACAGGGTATCGTAGGAACACTGAAGCTTTCTTT.

This rearrangement joins TRBV6-6 to TRBJ2-7; D gene ambiguous. V dropped 7 bases and J dropped 0 bases, with 13 bases sitting between them. Germline loops: CDR1 MNHNY, CDR2 SVGAGI (reference sequence). This CDR3 has 14 amino acids. This CDR3 reads CASKRGQSSYEQYF. The CDR3 nucleotides read TGTGCCAGCAAGCGCGGCCAGAGCTCCTACGAGCAGTACTTC.

This chain uses TRBV5-1 with TRBJ2-7; D is uncertain. Trimming cost V 0 bases and J 4 bases, with 11 bases left between them. Per germline, CDR1 SGHRS and CDR2 YFSETQ. This CDR3 is built from 14 residues. The CDR3, as DNA: TGCGCCAGCAGCTTGGGGGCCGATGTTTACGAGCAGTACTTC. Protein sequence: CASSLGADVYEQYF.

The V gene is TRBV14, the J gene TRBJ2-3; D gene unclear. The CDR3 is 15 residues long. CDR1 and CDR2 (germline): SGHDN, FVKESK. V lost 3 bases and J 6 bases, leaving 16 bases between the germline ends. For the CDR3, the DNA is TGTGCCAGCAGCCACCAGATGGGGTATGGGGATACGCAGTATTTT. Protein product: CASSHQMGYGDTQYF.

V usage is TRBV5-6 and J usage is TRBJ2-1, with TRBD2 as a possible D gene (5 bases). The CDR3 totals 15 residues. Germline V gene data show CDR1 as SGHDT and CDR2 as YYEEEE. V was cut by 0 bases and J by 8 bases, with 15 bases left in between. CDR3: CASSLGEGRWDEQFF. DNA for the CDR3: TGTGCCAGCAGCTTGGGAGAGGGCCGGTGGGATGAGCAGTTCTTC.

The chain uses TRBV28 and TRBJ1-4; D uncertain. Germline assignment: CDR1 MDHEN and CDR2 SYDVKM. The CDR3 loop spans 14 amino acids. The V end lost 8 bases, the J end lost 4 bases, and 14 bases lay between the germline ends. CDR3 nucleotide sequence: TGTGCCAGCCACCGGGCAGCGAGTAATGAAAAACTGTTTTTT. Amino acid sequence: CASHRAASNEKLFF.

This chain connects TRBV2 to TRBJ2-5; D possibly corresponds to TRBD1 (6 bases). The CDR3 consists of 16 residues. Trimming shortened V by 6 bases and J by 5 bases, and 22 bases separated the two germline ends. Germline values: CDR1 SNHLY, CDR2 FYNNEI. CDR3 in DNA: TGTGCCAGCAGGGCGACAGGCGCTACCCCCCACGAGACCCAGTACTTC. Translated: CASRATGATPHETQYF. The variable domain in full, completed from reference TRBV2 and TRBJ2-5, reads EPEVTQTPSHQVTQMGQEVILRCVPISNHLYFYWYRQILGQKVEFLVSFYNNEISEKSEIFDDQFSVERPDGSNFTLKIRSTKLEDSAMYFCASRATGATPHETQYFGPGTRLLVL.

The CDR3 DNA reads TGTGCCAGTAAAAGGGGGAACACCATATATTTT. This translates into CASKRGNTIYF. V is TRBV19 and J is TRBJ1-3; possible D gene TRBD1, 6 bases. The CDR3 extends over 11 amino acids. In germline, CDR1 is LNHDA, CDR2 SQIVND (reference sequence). V lost 7 bases to trimming and J lost 7 bases, with 8 bases between them.

This clone appeared a single time. The chain is built from TRBV29-1 and TRBJ1-1, with 7 bases identical to TRBD1. This CDR3 has 13 amino acids. The ends lost 4 bases at V and 2 bases at J; junction bases unmatched: 4. Germline loops: CDR1 SQVTM, CDR2 ANQGSEA. The CDR3 sequence: CSVVGTANTEAFF. The CDR3 DNA reads TGCAGCGTTGTAGGGACAGCCAACACTGAAGCTTTCTTT.

V is TRBV18 and J is TRBJ2-7, with D perhaps assigned TRBD1 or TRBD2 (5 bases each). V was cut by 6 bases and J by 3 bases, with 18 bases left in between. Germline V gives CDR1 KGHSH, CDR2 LQKENI. CDR3 length: 15 amino acids. CDR3 amino acids: CASSPGTAWVYEQYF. In DNA, the CDR3 is TGTGCCAGCTCCCCAGGGACCGCCTGGGTCTACGAGCAGTACTTC.

The rearrangement joins TRBV2 to TRBJ1-6, with 7 bases lining up with TRBD1. Germline V CDR1 and CDR2: SNHLY, FYNNEI. V lost 11 bases, J lost 10 bases, and 14 bases stayed unmatched. The CDR3 runs 14 residues. CDR3 amino acids: CAASPSRGGSPLHF. CDR3 sequence (DNA): TGTGCCGCCAGCCCTTCCAGGGGGGGGTCACCCCTCCACTTT. The full variable domain, rest sourced from reference TRBV2 and TRBJ1-6, is EPEVTQTPSHQVTQMGQEVILRCVPISNHLYFYWYRQILGQKVEFLVSFYNNEISEKSEIFDDQFSVERPDGSNFTLKIRSTKLEDSAMYFCAASPSRGGSPLHFGNGTRLTVT.

The chain is built from TRBV3-1 (or the pseudogene TRBV3-2) and TRBJ2-7; D not resolved. This CDR3 is built from 16 residues. The germline V gene encodes CDR1 LGHDT and CDR2 YNNKEL (reference sequence). V was trimmed by 7 bases and J by 2 bases, leaving 21 bases between them. In DNA form, the CDR3 reads TGTGCCAGCACCGAAGGCCTACGAAGGTCGGCCTACGAGCAGTACTTC. This gives the protein CASTEGLRRSAYEQYF.